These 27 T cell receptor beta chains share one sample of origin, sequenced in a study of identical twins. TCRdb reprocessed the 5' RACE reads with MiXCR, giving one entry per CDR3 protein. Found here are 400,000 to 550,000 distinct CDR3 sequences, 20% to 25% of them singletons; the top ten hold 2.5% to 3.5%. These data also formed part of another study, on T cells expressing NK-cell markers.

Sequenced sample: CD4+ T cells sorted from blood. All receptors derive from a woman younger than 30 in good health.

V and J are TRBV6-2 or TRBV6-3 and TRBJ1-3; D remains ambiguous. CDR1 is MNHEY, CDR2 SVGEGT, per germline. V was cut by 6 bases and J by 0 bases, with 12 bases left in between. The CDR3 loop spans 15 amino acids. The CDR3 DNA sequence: TGTGCCAGCAGGTTGGACGGAAACTCTGGAAACACCATATATTTT. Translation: CASRLDGNSGNTIYF.

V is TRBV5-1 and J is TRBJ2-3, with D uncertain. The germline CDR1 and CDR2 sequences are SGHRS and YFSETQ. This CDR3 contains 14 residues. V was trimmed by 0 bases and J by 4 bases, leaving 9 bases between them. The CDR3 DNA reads TGCGCCAGCAGCTTGGCCAGACTCTCAGATACGCAGTATTTT. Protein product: CASSLARLSDTQYF.

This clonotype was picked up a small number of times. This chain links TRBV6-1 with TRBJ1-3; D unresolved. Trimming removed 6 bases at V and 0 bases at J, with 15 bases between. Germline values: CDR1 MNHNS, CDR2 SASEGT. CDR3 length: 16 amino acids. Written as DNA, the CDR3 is TGTGCCAGCAGGCCCGGTAGACTATTCTCTGGAAACACCATATATTTT. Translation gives CASRPGRLFSGNTIYF.

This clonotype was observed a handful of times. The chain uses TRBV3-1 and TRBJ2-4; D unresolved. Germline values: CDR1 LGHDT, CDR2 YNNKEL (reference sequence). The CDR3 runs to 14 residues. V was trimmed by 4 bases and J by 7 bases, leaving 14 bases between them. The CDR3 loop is CASSRRAHENIQYF. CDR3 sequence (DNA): TGTGCCAGCAGCCGAAGGGCCCACGAGAACATTCAGTACTTC.

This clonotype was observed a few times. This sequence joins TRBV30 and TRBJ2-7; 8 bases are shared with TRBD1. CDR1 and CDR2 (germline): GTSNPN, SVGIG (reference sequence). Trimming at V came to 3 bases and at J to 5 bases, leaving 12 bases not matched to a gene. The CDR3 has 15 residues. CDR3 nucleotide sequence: TGTGCCTGGAGGCGACAGGGGTTAAATATCCACGAGCAGTACTTC. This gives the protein CAWRRQGLNIHEQYF. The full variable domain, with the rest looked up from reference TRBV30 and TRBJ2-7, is SQTIHQWPATLVQPVGSPLSLECTVEGTSNPNLYWYRQAAGRGLQLLFYSVGIGQISSEVPQNLSASRPQDRQFILSSKKLLLSDSGFYLCAWRRQGLNIHEQYFGPGTRLTVT.

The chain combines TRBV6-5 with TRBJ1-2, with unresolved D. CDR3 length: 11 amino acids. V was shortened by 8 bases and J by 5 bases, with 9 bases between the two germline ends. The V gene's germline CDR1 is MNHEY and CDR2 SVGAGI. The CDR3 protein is CASGEGYGYTF. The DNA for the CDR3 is TGTGCCAGCGGCGAAGGATATGGCTACACCTTC.

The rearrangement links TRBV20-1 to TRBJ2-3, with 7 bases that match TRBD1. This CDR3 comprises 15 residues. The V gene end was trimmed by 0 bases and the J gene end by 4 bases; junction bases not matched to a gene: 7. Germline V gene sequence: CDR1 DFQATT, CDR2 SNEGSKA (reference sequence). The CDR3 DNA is TGCAGTGCTAGAGATTATAAGGGGGCCCCAGATACGCAGTATTTT. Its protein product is CSARDYKGAPDTQYF.

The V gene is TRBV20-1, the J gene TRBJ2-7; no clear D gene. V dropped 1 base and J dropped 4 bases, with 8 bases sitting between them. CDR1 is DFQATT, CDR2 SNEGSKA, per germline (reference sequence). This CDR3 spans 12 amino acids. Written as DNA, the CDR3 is TGCAGTGCTAGAGGTAGTCAATACGAGCAGTACTTC. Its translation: CSARGSQYEQYF.

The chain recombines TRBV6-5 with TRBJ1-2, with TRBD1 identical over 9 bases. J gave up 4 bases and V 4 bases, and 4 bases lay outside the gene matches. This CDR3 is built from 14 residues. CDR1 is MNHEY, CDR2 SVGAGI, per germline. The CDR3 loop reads CASSSTGGPYGYTF. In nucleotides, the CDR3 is TGTGCCAGCAGTTCGACAGGGGGACCCTATGGCTACACCTTC.

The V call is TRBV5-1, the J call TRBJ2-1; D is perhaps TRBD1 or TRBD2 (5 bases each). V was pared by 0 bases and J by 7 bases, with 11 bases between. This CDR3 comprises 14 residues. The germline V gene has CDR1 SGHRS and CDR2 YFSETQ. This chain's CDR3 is CASSLGSEGNEQFF. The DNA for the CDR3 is TGCGCCAGCAGCTTGGGGTCTGAGGGGAATGAGCAGTTCTTC.

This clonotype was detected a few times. CDR3 nucleotide sequence: TGCGCCAGCATGGGCGGCCACGTCAATCATGAGCAGTTCTTC. Translated, it gives CASMGGHVNHEQFF. J is TRBJ2-1 and V is TRBV5-1; D is ambiguous. The CDR3 has 14 residues. With 6 bases removed from V and 8 bases from J, the gap between germline ends came to 18 bases. Germline assignment: CDR1 SGHRS and CDR2 YFSETQ. The full variable domain, with the rest looked up from reference TRBV5-1 and TRBJ2-1, is KAGVTQTPRYLIKTRGQQVTLSCSPISGHRSVSWYQQTPGQGLQFLFEYFSETQRNKGNFPGRFSGRQFSNSRSEMNVSTLELGDSALYLCASMGGHVNHEQFFGPGTRLTVL.

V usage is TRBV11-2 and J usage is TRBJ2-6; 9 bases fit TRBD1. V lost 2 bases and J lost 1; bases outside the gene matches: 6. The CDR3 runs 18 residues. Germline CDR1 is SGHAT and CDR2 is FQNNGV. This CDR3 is CASSLKGTGTSGANVLTF. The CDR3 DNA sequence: TGTGCCAGCAGCTTAAAAGGGACAGGGACTTCTGGGGCCAACGTCCTGACTTTC.

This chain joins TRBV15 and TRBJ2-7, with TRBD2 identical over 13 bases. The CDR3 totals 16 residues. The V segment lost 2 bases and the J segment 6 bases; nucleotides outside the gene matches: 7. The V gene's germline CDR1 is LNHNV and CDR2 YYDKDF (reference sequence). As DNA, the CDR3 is TGTGCCACCAGCAGACAAGGACTAGCGGGAGTTAGCGAGCAGTACTTC. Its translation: CATSRQGLAGVSEQYF.

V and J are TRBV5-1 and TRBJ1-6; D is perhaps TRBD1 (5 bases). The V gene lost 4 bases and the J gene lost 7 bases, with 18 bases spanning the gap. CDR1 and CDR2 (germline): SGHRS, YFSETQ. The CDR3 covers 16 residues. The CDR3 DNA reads TGCGCCAGCAGCCTCTCGCCGGGACGGCTAAATTCACCCCTCCACTTT. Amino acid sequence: CASSLSPGRLNSPLHF.

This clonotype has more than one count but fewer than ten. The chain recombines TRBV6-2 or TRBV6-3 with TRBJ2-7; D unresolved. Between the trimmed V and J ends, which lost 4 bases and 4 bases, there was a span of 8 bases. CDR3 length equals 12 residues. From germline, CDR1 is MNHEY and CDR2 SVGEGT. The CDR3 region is CASSLSLYEQYF. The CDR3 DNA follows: TGTGCCAGCAGTTTGAGCCTGTACGAGCAGTACTTC.

The CDR3 reads CASSVWSRRYEQYF. CDR3 bases: TGTGCCAGCAGCGTTTGGTCGAGGCGCTACGAGCAGTACTTC. V gene TRBV9 combines with J gene TRBJ2-7; D remains ambiguous. The germline V gene encodes CDR1 SGDLS and CDR2 YYNGEE. Trimming left V 2 bases short and J 3 bases short, with 12 bases between. The CDR3 has 14 amino acids. The full variable domain, completed using reference TRBV9 and TRBJ2-7, is DSGVTQTPKHLITATGQRVTLRCSPRSGDLSVYWYQQSLDQGLQFLIQYYNGEERAKGNILERFSAQQFPDLHSELNLSSLELGDSALYFCASSVWSRRYEQYFGPGTRLTVT.

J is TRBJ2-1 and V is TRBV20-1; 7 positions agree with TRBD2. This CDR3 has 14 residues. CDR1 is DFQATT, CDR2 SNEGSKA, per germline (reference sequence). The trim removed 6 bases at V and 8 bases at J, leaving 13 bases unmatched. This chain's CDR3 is CSATPAGNRDEQFF. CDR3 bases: TGCAGTGCGACTCCAGCGGGAAATAGAGATGAGCAGTTCTTC.

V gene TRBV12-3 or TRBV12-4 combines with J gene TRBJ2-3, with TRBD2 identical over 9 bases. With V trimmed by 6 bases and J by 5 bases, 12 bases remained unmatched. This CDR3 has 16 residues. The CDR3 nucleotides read TGTGCCAGCAGCGCCACGAGCGGGGGGCGAGTAGATACGCAGTATTTT. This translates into CASSATSGGRVDTQYF.

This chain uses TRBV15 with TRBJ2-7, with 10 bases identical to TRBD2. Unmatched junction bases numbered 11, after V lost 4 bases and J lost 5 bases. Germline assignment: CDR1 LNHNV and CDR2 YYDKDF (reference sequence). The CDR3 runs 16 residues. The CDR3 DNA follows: TGTGCCACCAGCAAAGGGATTAGCGGGAGGAGCCACGAGCAGTACTTC. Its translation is CATSKGISGRSHEQYF.

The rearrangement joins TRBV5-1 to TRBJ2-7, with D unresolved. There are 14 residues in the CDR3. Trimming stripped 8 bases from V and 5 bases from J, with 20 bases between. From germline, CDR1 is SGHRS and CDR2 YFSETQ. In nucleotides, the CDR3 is TGCGCCAGTTCCCCAGGTGGGTTCCCGAACGAGCAGTACTTC. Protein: CASSPGGFPNEQYF.

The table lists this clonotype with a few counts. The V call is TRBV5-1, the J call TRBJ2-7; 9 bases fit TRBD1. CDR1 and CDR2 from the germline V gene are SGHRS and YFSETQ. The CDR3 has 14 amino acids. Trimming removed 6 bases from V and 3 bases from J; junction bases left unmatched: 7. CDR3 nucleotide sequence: TGCGCCAGCAAACCGGGACAGGGAATCTACGAGCAGTACTTC. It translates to CASKPGQGIYEQYF.

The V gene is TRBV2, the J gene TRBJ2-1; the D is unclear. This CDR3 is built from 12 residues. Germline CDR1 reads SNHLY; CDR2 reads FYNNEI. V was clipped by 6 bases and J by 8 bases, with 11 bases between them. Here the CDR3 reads CASSGPPHEQFF. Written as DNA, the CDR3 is TGTGCCAGCAGCGGACCCCCGCATGAGCAGTTCTTC.

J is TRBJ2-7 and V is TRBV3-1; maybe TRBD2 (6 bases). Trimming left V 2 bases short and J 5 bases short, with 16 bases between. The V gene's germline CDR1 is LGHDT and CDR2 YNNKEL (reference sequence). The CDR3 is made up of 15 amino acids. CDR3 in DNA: TGTGCCAGCAGCCAACCCGGGCAGGGAGGTAACGAGCAGTACTTC. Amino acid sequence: CASSQPGQGGNEQYF.

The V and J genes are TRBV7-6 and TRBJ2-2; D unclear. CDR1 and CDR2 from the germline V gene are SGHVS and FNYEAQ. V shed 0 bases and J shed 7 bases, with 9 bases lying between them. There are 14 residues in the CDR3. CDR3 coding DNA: TGTGCCAGCAGCTTAGCAGGGCCGCTCGGGGAGCTGTTTTTT. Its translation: CASSLAGPLGELFF.

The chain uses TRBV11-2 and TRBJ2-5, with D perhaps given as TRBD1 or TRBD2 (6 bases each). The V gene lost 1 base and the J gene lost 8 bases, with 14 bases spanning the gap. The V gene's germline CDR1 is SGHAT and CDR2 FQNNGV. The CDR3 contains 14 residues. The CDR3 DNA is TGTGCCAGCAGCTTAGGGCAGGGGAGGACAACCCAGTACTTC. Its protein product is CASSLGQGRTTQYF.

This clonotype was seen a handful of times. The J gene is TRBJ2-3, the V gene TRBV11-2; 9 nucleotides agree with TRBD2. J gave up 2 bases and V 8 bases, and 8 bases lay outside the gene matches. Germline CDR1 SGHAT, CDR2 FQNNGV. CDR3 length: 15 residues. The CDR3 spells CASRGLAGYTDTQYF. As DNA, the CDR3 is TGTGCCAGCCGTGGGCTAGCGGGGTACACAGATACGCAGTATTTT.

The CDR3 loop is CSAWGAASGGYTF. The CDR3 bases are TGCAGTGCCTGGGGGGCCGCCTCGGGAGGCTACACCTTC. This chain connects TRBV20-1 to TRBJ1-2; a possible D gene is TRBD1 (6 bases). Trimming took 6 bases from V and 8 from J, leaving 19 bases between them. The CDR3 is 13 residues long. Per germline, CDR1 DFQATT and CDR2 SNEGSKA (reference sequence).